This is a list of T cell receptor beta chains from one sample in a study of OX40 agonist ivuxolimab in advanced cancers. This table comes from immunoSEQ multiplex PCR, and its TCRdb copy is limited to in-frame clones, with some not included. The sample shows 30,000 to 35,000 clones, about nine tenths of them seen only once. The input for sequencing was CD4+ or CD8+ T cells sorted from blood, taken in a trial of the OX40 agonist ivuxolimab. The source of these receptors is an adult with an advanced solid tumor such as melanoma, head and neck, liver or kidney cancer. CDR3s include the opening cysteine and the closing phenylalanine or tryptophan. D genes are given only for firm matches. Where a row states a size, it is once, few, many or the class of an expanded clone; other rows omit it.

abundance	d_gene	v_gene	j_gene	CDR3aa	CDR3nt
NA	NA	TRBV2	TRBJ2-1	CASTRLVGSYNEQFF	TGTGCCAGCACAAGACTAGTGGGCTCCTACAATGAGCAGTTCTTC
NA	NA	TRBV5-6	TRBJ1-2	CASTLGPLYGYTF	TGTGCCAGCACCCTAGGACCGCTCTATGGCTACACCTTC
NA	NA	TRBV25-1	TRBJ1-1	CASSEWAGVTEAFF	TGTGCCAGCAGTGAATGGGCGGGGGTCACTGAAGCTTTCTTT
NA	NA	TRBV4-3	TRBJ2-1	CASSAHQGYEQFF	TGCGCCAGCAGCGCACATCAGGGGTATGAGCAGTTCTTC
NA	TRBD2	TRBV6-8	TRBJ2-4	CASSGLADIAKNIQYF	TGTGCCAGCAGCGGACTAGCGGATATAGCCAAAAACATTCAGTACTTC
NA	NA	TRBV5-6	TRBJ2-3	CASSLATGGNTDTQYF	TGTGCCAGCAGCTTGGCCACTGGCGGAAACACAGATACGCAGTATTTT
NA	NA	TRBV11-2	TRBJ2-7	CASGGAGSPYEQYF	TGTGCCAGCGGGGGGGCGGGTTCCCCCTACGAGCAGTACTTC
NA	TRBD2	TRBV9	TRBJ2-7	CASSPRAGALAGYEQYF	TGTGCCAGCAGCCCACGAGCCGGAGCCTTAGCGGGCTACGAGCAGTACTTC
NA	TRBD2	TRBV11-2	TRBJ2-1	CASSLRSGRGPEQFF	TGTGCCAGCAGCCTCCGTTCGGGGAGGGGCCCTGAGCAGTTCTTC
NA	TRBD1	TRBV28	TRBJ2-7	CASSITGQLYEQYF	TGTGCCAGCAGTATTACGGGACAGCTGTACGAGCAGTACTTC
NA	NA	TRBV5-1	TRBJ1-4	CASSSGRASNEKLFF	TGCGCCAGCAGCAGCGGGAGGGCATCTAATGAAAAACTGTTTTTT
NA	TRBD1	TRBV5-6	TRBJ2-2	CASSLRTGYTGELFF	TGTGCCAGCAGCTTGCGGACAGGGTACACCGGGGAGCTGTTTTTT
few	TRBD2	TRBV6-1	TRBJ2-1	CAIRYWASGSYEQFF	TGTGCCATTCGGTATTGGGCTAGCGGGAGCTATGAGCAGTTCTTC
NA	NA	TRBV28	TRBJ2-3	CASSLWSDTQYF	TGTGCCAGCAGTTTATGGTCAGATACGCAGTATTTT
NA	NA	TRBV6-1	TRBJ2-3	CASSEIGGSTDTQYF	TGTGCCAGCAGTGAAATCGGCGGTAGCACAGATACGCAGTATTTT
few	NA	TRBV19	TRBJ1-2	CATSRRGDGANYGYTF	TGTGCCACATCCCGGAGGGGCGACGGAGCTAACTATGGCTACACCTTC
NA	TRBD1	TRBV27	TRBJ2-3	CASSPWTGDYTDTQYF	TGTGCCAGCAGCCCCTGGACAGGGGATTATACAGATACGCAGTATTTT
NA	TRBD1	TRBV9	TRBJ2-7	CASSAGDSWVLRQYF	TGTGCCAGCAGCGCAGGGGACAGCTGGGTATTAAGGCAGTACTTC
NA	NA	TRBV7-6	TRBJ2-5	CASSRRTTENGETQYF	TGTGCCAGCAGCCGTAGAACGACAGAGAACGGGGAGACCCAGTACTTC
NA	TRBD2	TRBV5-1	TRBJ2-7	CASSVAGGYEQYF	TGCGCCAGCAGCGTTGCGGGGGGCTACGAGCAGTACTTC
NA	NA	TRBV27	TRBJ2-3	CASSLIGSTDTQYF	TGTGCCAGCAGTTTAATCGGGAGCACAGATACGCAGTATTTT
NA	NA	TRBV23-1	TRBJ2-5	CASNRGTGTNRQREEFQETQYF	TGCGCCAGCAACCGGGGGACAGGGACTAATCGACAGCGGGAGGAGTTCCAAGAGACCCAGTACTTC
NA	NA	TRBV27	TRBJ2-3	CASSWDPLSTDTQYF	TGTGCCAGCAGTTGGGACCCTCTAAGCACAGATACGCAGTATTTT
NA	NA	TRBV27	TRBJ1-4	CASSLFAVATNEKLFF	TGTGCCAGCAGTTTATTCGCCGTTGCAACTAATGAAAAACTGTTTTTT
NA	NA	TRBV13	TRBJ2-6	CASSQAWTGANVLTF	TGTGCCAGCAGCCAAGCGTGGACTGGGGCCAACGTCCTGACTTTC
few	NA	TRBV2	TRBJ2-4	CASSDRAPAKNIQYF	TGTGCCAGCAGTGACAGGGCCCCCGCCAAAAACATTCAGTACTTC
NA	NA	TRBV18	TRBJ1-5	CASSPPDSNQPQHF	TGTGCCAGCTCACCACCGGACAGCAATCAGCCCCAGCATTTT
NA	TRBD2	TRBV4-1	TRBJ2-7	CASSQESGGYEQYF	TGCGCCAGCAGCCAAGAGTCGGGGGGCTACGAGCAGTACTTC
NA	NA	TRBV18	TRBJ2-2	CASSGAGNTGELFF	TGTGCCAGCTCAGGGGCAGGGAACACCGGGGAGCTGTTTTTT
NA	NA	TRBV5-6	TRBJ1-1	CASSLGEPYNTEAFF	TGTGCCAGCAGCTTGGGTGAGCCCTACAACACTGAAGCTTTCTTT
many	TRBD1	TRBV5-6	TRBJ1-5	CASSLARGPGQPQHF	TGTGCCAGCAGCTTGGCTAGGGGGCCGGGTCAGCCCCAGCATTTT
NA	NA	TRBV5-3	TRBJ2-3	CARSLDRADTQYF	TGTGCCAGAAGCTTGGACAGGGCAGATACGCAGTATTTT
NA	NA	TRBV5-6	TRBJ1-2	CASSFGGLNYGYTF	TGTGCCAGCAGCTTCGGAGGCCTTAACTATGGCTACACCTTC
NA	TRBD1	TRBV5-1	TRBJ2-7	CASSPGTGGNYEQYF	TGCGCCAGCAGCCCCGGGACAGGGGGAAACTACGAGCAGTACTTC
once	NA	TRBV30	TRBJ1-1	CAWSEDNEAFF	TGTGCCTGGAGTGAGGACAATGAAGCTTTCTTT
few	NA	TRBV28	TRBJ1-6	CASSQTNAGYSPLHF	TGTGCCAGCAGCCAGACAAACGCGGGGTATTCACCCCTCCACTTT
NA	TRBD1	TRBV7-9	TRBJ2-7	CASSGTGDEQYF	TGTGCCAGCAGCGGGACAGGGGACGAGCAGTACTTC
NA	NA	TRBV11-2	TRBJ1-5	CASSPDGYSNQPQHF	TGTGCCAGCAGCCCGGACGGGTATAGCAATCAGCCCCAGCATTTT